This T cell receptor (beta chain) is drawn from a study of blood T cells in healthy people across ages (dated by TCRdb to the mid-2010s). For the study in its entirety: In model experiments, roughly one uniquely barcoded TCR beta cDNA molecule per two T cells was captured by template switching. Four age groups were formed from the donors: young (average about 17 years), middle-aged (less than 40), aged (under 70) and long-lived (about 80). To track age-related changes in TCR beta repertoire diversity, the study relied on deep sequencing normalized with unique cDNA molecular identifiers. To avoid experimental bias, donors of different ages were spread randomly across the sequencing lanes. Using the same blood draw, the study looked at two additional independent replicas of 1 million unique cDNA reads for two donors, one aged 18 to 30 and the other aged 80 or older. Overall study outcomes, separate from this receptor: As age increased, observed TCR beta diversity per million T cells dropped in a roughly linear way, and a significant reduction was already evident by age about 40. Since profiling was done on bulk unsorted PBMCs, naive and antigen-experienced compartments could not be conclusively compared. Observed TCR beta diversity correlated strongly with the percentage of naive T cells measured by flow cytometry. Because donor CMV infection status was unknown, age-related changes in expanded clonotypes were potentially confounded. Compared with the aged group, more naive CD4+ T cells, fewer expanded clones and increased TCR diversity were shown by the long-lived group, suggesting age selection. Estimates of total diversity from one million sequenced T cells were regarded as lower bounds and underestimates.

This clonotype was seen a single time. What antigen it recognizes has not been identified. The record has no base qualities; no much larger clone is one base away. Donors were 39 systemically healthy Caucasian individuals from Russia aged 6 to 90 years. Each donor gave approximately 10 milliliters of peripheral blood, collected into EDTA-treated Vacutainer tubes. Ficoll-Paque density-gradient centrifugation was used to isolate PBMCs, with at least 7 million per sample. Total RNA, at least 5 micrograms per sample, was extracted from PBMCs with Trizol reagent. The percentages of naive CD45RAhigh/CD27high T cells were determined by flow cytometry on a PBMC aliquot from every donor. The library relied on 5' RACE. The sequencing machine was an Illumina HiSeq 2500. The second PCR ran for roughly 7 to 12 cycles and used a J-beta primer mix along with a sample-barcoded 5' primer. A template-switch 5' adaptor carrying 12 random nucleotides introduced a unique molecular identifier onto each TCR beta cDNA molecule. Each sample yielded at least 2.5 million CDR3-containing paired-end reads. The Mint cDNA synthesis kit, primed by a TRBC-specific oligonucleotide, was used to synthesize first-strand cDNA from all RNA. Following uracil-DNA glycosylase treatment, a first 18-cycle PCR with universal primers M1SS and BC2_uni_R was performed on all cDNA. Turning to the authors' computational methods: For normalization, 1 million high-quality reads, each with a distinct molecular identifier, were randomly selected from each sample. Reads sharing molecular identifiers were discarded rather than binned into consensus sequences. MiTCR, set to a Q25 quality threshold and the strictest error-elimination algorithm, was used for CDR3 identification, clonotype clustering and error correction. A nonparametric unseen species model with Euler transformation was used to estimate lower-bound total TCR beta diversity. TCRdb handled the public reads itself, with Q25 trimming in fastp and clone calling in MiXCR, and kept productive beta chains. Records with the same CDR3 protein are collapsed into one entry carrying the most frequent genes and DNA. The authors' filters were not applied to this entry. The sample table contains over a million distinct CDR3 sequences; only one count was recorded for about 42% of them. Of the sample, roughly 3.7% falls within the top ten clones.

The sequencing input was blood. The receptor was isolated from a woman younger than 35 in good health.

In nucleotide form, the sequence is TGTGCCAGCAGCCTACTGATAGCTACGGGGGGGCTGCTCGAGACCCAGTACTTC. It encodes CASSLLIATGGLLETQYF. The chain was built from TRBV3-1 and TRBJ2-5; TRBD2 lines up with 8 middle nucleotides. The CDR3 covers 18 residues, taking in both the cysteine and the phenylalanine. The read is trimmed to its CDR3 DNA, 54 bases read in frame from base 1. V and J are trimmed by 4 bases and 5 bases, and the gene matches miss 18 bases of the junction. CDR1 and CDR2 are read off the germline V gene (reference sequence) as LGHDT and YNNKEL.